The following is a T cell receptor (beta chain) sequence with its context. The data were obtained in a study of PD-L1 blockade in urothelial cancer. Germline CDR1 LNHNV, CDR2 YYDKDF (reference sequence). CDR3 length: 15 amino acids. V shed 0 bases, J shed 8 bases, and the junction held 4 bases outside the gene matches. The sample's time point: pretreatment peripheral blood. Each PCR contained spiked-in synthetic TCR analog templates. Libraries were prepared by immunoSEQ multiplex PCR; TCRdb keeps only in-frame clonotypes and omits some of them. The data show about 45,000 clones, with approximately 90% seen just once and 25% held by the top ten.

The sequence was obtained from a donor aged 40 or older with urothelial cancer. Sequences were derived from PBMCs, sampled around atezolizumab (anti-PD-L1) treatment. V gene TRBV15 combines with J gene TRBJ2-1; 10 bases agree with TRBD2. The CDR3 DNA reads TGTGCCACCAGCAGAGATGGGACTAGCGTGTATGAGCAGTTCTTC. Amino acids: CATSRDGTSVYEQFF.